The T cell receptor (beta chain) described here comes from a study of cytotoxic CD8 clonotypes in ibrutinib-treated CLL. Produced via immunoSEQ multiplex PCR; TCRdb's table is partial and in-frame only. The table includes 200,000 or so clones, around 75% detected once. The CDR3 consists of 15 residues. Per germline, CDR1 MGHRA and CDR2 YSYEKL. Deletions cut 2 bases from V and 8 bases from J, with 18 bases between. A note on this clone: Its antigen is undetermined.

Study-wide findings and caveats: Clonality increased at ibrutinib response, then returned toward baseline at progression.

This chain joins TRBV4-1 and TRBJ1-2; D is possibly TRBD1 (5 bases). The TCR comes from a human donor with chronic lymphocytic leukemia. The sequencing used PBMCs, collected after 12 months of ibrutinib treatment. This chain's CDR3 is CASSQKVGGVVGYTF. The CDR3 DNA sequence: TGCGCCAGCAGCCAAAAGGTCGGGGGAGTGGTGGGCTACACCTTC.